This TCR beta chain was sequenced in a study of technical replicates of blood from a few donors. Assay: immunoSEQ multiplex PCR; the TCRdb copy retains only in-frame clones and omits some. The top ten clones hold roughly 0.34% of a sample with tens of thousands of clones, approximately 95% of them seen once. The CDR3 extends over 17 amino acids. The germline gives CDR1 MDHEN, CDR2 SYDVKM. V shed 6 bases, J shed 1 base, and the junction held 13 bases outside the gene matches. The V call is TRBV28, the J call TRBJ1-2, with TRBD1 matching 8 bases. The sequence came from a human donor in good health. Material for sequencing was T cells isolated from PBMCs. CDR3 amino acids: CASSGTGGSSFNYGYTF. The DNA for the CDR3 is TGTGCCAGCAGCGGAACAGGGGGGTCCAGCTTTAACTATGGCTACACCTTC.